This T cell receptor beta chain derives from a study of shared clonotypes between healthy human individuals. For the study at large: CD4 naive and CD4 memory each took three plates per donor, while CD8 naive took two and CD8 memory one.

The sorted-subset replicate PCRs were given around 200 ng DNA, which is 25,000 to 35,000 T cell genomes. Original processing methods: Filtering of immunoSEQ junctional sequences could not match full-length read filtering. Libraries were prepared by immunoSEQ multiplex PCR; TCRdb keeps only in-frame clonotypes and omits some of them. From that table come the V and J calls and clone size; the DNA was used to work out D and trimming. Counted here are hundreds of thousands of clones, approximately 79% occurring once; the ten biggest clones make up around 1.6%. V dropped 0 bases and J dropped 9; count of bases not matched to a gene: 8. The CDR3 spans 15 residues. Germline loops: CDR1 SGHDN, CDR2 FVKESK. Donors included only healthy HIV-negative adults lacking recent acute infections or vaccinations.

This sequence joins TRBV14 and TRBJ2-1, with 7 nucleotides matching TRBD2. Input material: memory CD4+ T cells sorted from blood. Subset described: CD45RA-negative fraction. This sequence was found in a woman younger than 45 in good health. CDR3 coding DNA: TGTGCCAGCAGCCAAGATTCGCGGGAGCTGGGTGAGCAGTTCTTC. It specifies CASSQDSRELGEQFF.